This TCR beta chain was recorded in a study of cytomegalovirus exposure and HLA in healthy donors (dated by TCRdb to about 2017). About the study as a whole: According to an earlier analysis of a few hundred of the donors, 150 million to 200 million T cells yielded 90 million to 140 million unique TCR beta sequences and more than 250 Gb of sequence data. The number of donors typed differed by locus, with about 629-630 for A, B, C, DRB1 and DQB1, 522 for DQA1, approximately 580 for DPA1, and over 400 for DPB1. The study combined high-throughput TCR immunosequencing, statistical association of individual TCRs with disease status, and machine learning to predict cytomegalovirus infection status. HLA typing included class I and class II loci at four-digit resolution. All discovery cohort repertoires had been generated using a single sequencing platform. Besides the first cohort of hundreds of subjects, a separate validation cohort made up of 120 different subjects was used. The genetic ancestry cluster associated with self-reported Caucasian donors included around four fifths of the roughly 390 genotyped donors. On average, around 230,000 unique TCR beta nucleotide sequences were sequenced per donor among 398 genotyped donors of the cohort, with 15% to 20% of those sequences being non-productive. The study profiled the T cell repertoires of hundreds of subjects by immunosequencing and related them to cytomegalovirus serostatus. Rather than drawing on any new phenotypic data, the later analysis identified candidate immune exposures from TCR beta sequences and the way those sequences occurred across donors. In a later genetic analysis, genome-wide SNP genotypes for 398 of the 666 donors were used, and that subset was treated as a discovery cohort. Because of strong linkage in the cohort, 4 to 6 DR-DQ haplotypes were treated as single units for association and clustering. Donor age, sex, ethnicity and CMV serostatus were compiled alongside the repertoire data. An earlier analysis of 587 of the donors used high-throughput TCR beta sequencing to judge whether each TCR beta V gene segment behaved as functional or pseudogenic. The study aimed to test whether cataloging public T cell receptors could reveal signatures of past pathogen exposure. An early release covering about 600 HLA-typed donors comprised about 290 gigabases of sequencing data and tens of millions of unique TCR sequences. A later analysis re-examined previously published TCR beta repertoires from 500 to 700 donors and added high-resolution HLA genotyping to investigate patterns of TCR occurrence. Points the paper makes about the study in general: The only immune exposure information available for the cohort was CMV serostatus. According to a later analysis, parvovirus B19, influenza, CMV and Epstein-Barr virus appeared linked to several top co-occurrence clusters. The classifier was reported to diagnose cytomegalovirus status with high specificity and sensitivity in both the original and validation cohorts. While some public TCRs were present in many individuals, most TCR sequences turned up only very rarely across donors. A further reported finding was that TCR beta sequences accurately predicted the HLA-A and HLA-B alleles for most subjects in the first cohort. Compared with equally common non-associated chains, HLA-associated TCR beta chains in a later analysis were more clonally expanded and had lower generation probabilities. An earlier analysis of several hundred of the donors showed that most TCR beta V segments appeared in productive rearrangements either about 87% or about 30% of the time, which broadly matched IMGT annotations. At a false discovery rate of 0.05, a later analysis linked around 17,000 TCR beta sequences to specific HLA alleles. The study listed 170 or so TCR beta chains as associated with cytomegalovirus. It was suggested by the authors that the approach could potentially be generalized to other disease states and immunological phenotypes. In a later genetic analysis, fewer N-insertions in productive TCRs were reported among donors in an Asian-associated ancestry cluster than the roughly 700-donor mean. Assigning TCR associations to individual alleles was difficult when HLA alleles, especially DR and DQ, strongly co-occurred. Some IMGT-functional V segments, including TRBV6-2 and TRBV6-3, could not be told apart with the 87-base-pair reads, so those segments were excluded. Correlated functional status among segregating V segments might reflect linkage disequilibrium, but an unknown experimental factor could not be ruled out. A few of the identified cytomegalovirus-associated TCR beta chains were confirmed in vitro to be specific for cytomegalovirus antigens. Most CMV-associated TCR beta chains appeared to be HLA-restricted in a later analysis, and the HLA associations seemed to be driven largely by CMV exposure. Because counts were too low, around 18 rarely observed V segments, including chromosome 9 orphons, were left out of the earlier analysis of approximately 580 of the donors. Sequencing depth was assumed to be roughly uniform across donors in the presence/absence analyses, though that assumption may not hold. The sequencing pipeline was judged likely to have produced a cluster of highly shared sequence variants as a technical artifact. Because some donors lacked HLA typing at each locus, the association tests relied only on the typed subset. In this cohort, only TCR beta chains were sequenced, and detectable features were limited by the absence of alpha or paired-chain data. According to a later analysis, TCR association rates differed among HLA loci, with DRB1 alleles showing the most associated TCRs and HLA-C alleles showing the fewest. An association between a missense DCLRE1C variant and V-gene and J-gene trimming of TCR beta chains was found in a later genetic analysis and replicated in an independent cohort.

The cohort was made up of roughly 670 healthy bone marrow donors. At the time of sampling, every cohort member was nominally healthy, though immune exposures that went unrecorded were likely present. The donor was CMV seropositive and belonged to the group of 270 or so seropositive cohort members. A peripheral blood sample was provided by each donor, and peripheral blood mononuclear cells were used for TCR beta sequencing. The Qiagen DNeasy Blood Extraction Kit was used to extract genomic DNA from the blood cell samples. Preparation of the library involved the immunoSEQ multiplex PCR assay. The multiplex PCR relied on a mix of 60 forward primers for TCR Vbeta segments and 13 reverse primers for TCR Jbeta segments. The CDR3 region of rearranged TCR beta genes was amplified from genomic DNA with a multiplex PCR assay. The Illumina HiSeq System was used to sequence the amplified TCR beta libraries as 87-base-pair reads. The original methods were these. In a later analysis, around 80 million unique TCR beta chains were counted across the approximately 620 repertoires, and roughly 10 million of these chains were shared by at least two donors. To remove PCR and sequencing errors, raw reads were error-corrected and collapsed into unique sequences using a nearest-neighbor algorithm that merged closely related sequences. V, D and J gene segments were assigned by aligning CDR3 sequences to IMGT reference sequences. For a sequence to be retained, a match of at least six nucleotides was required to both a V gene segment and a J gene segment. A rearrangement was called productive if the CDR3 had no stop codons and remained in frame with V and J, and every other rearrangement was called non-productive. CDR3 was defined by IMGT convention, running from the second conserved V-encoded cysteine to the conserved J-encoded phenylalanine. Sequences without an unambiguous match to a single V gene segment were excluded from the earlier analysis of 587 of the donors. An earlier analysis of almost 600 of the donors classified V segments as functional when productive rearrangements were above 56.7% and as segregating when the standard deviation between donors was above 5%. To diagnose cytomegalovirus status from the catalog of TCR beta chain sequences, a statistical classification framework was built. V and J gene assignment, in a later analysis, came from comparing TCR nucleotide sequences with IMGT/GENE-DB human TR gene sequences. A later analysis assigned CDR3 sequences and most-parsimonious VDJ recombination scenarios with the TCRdist pipeline. In a later analysis, every TCR beta chain was defined by the combination of its CDR3 amino acid sequence and its V-gene family, and reads without a unique V-gene family were dropped. A later analysis removed roughly 590 highly shared, low-generation-probability nucleotide sequences to deal with suspected cross-contamination and a sequencing artifact. In a later analysis, a clonal expansion index for each public chain was calculated from normalized within-repertoire ranks of inferred template counts. In a later analysis, generation probabilities were computed using a VDJ recombination model fitted to out-of-frame rearrangements, and the results were checked against IGoR. In a later analysis, TCR-TCR, TCR-HLA and TCR-CMV co-occurrence was scored with hypergeometric tests, and a repertoire-size bias correction was applied to TCR pairs. False discovery rates were estimated in a later analysis by permuting HLA or CMV assignments 20 times. In a later analysis, co-occurring TCRs were grouped with DBSCAN, and TCRdist sequence similarity was added when clustering was performed within HLA-allele-positive subsets. Repertoires with fewer than 30,000 or more than 120,000 public chains were left out of co-occurrence clustering, as were about five repertoires with anomalous nucleotide sharing. The table comes from immuneACCESS by way of TCRdb, which keeps in-frame sequences with V and J called. Part of the clones is missing from these tables; in studies checked, under half for an unresolved V gene and the rest for unknown reasons. The V and J calls and the clone size are those of that table, but D and trimming were determined from the DNA. This sample is represented by 150,000 to 250,000 clones; approximately 79% of them were singletons. The ten largest make up over 1.5% of the sample.

CDR1 SGHAT and CDR2 FQNNGV were looked up in the germline V gene. From its cysteine to its phenylalanine, the CDR3 spans 18 amino acids. Only CDR3 DNA remains: 54 bases, in frame from the first base. Clipping removes 4 bases from V and 5 bases from J, with 14 as the unmatched junction base count. Notes on this clone: No cognate antigen has been identified for it. No much larger clonotype is one base removed from it; base qualities were not supplied.

The clonotype was recovered from a girl aged 10 to 17 in good health and CMV-seropositive. The sequencing sample was made of PBMCs. Recombination linked TRBV11-2 to TRBJ1-3; TRBD1 aligns with 10 central bases. The CDR3 protein sequence reads: CASSSAKTGGQLRNTIYF. The nucleotide sequence reads as follows: TGTGCCAGCAGCTCAGCAAAGACAGGGGGCCAGCTACGAAACACCATATATTTT.